Below, 28 T cell receptor beta chains from the same sample are listed, as sequenced in a study of response to subunit inactivated influenza vaccine. TCRdb analysed the RT-PCR reads with MiXCR anew, one entry per CDR3 protein. The profile covers fewer than 600,000 distinct CDR3 sequences, with 6.5% to 8% appearing a single time and about an eighth taken by the ten largest. This material consisted of PBMCs from blood, taken about 23 months after vaccination. The receptors come from a man aged 45 to 75 who received an inactivated influenza vaccine.

This clonotype was observed many times. V is TRBV3-1 and J is TRBJ2-2; no clear D. This CDR3 contains 14 residues. The germline CDR1 and CDR2 sequences are LGHDT and YNNKEL (reference sequence). V lost 5 bases and J lost 0, with 7 bases in between. This CDR3 is CASSFYSNTGELFF. CDR3 nucleotide sequence: TGTGCCAGCAGCTTTTACTCGAACACCGGGGAGCTGTTTTTT. The full variable domain, in which reference TRBV3-1 and TRBJ2-2 provide the parts outside the CDR3, is DTAVSQTPKYLVTQMGNDKSIKCEQNLGHDTMYWYKQDSKKFLKIMFSYNNKELIINETVPNRFSPKSPDKAHLNLHINSLELGDSAVYFCASSFYSNTGELFFGEGSRLTVL.

This clonotype was counted many times. The chain recombines TRBV12-3 or TRBV12-4 with TRBJ1-6; TRBD1 might be the D (6 bases). CDR3 length: 14 residues. V lost 6 bases, J lost 7 bases, and 13 bases lay in between. In DNA, the CDR3 is TGTGCCAGCAGCAGACAGACAGGAAATTCACCCCTCCACTTT. Its protein product is CASSRQTGNSPLHF.

The table lists this clonotype with a few counts. V and J are TRBV5-1 and TRBJ2-7; either TRBD1 or TRBD2 may supply D (5 bases each). Deletions cut 0 bases from V and 3 bases from J, with 10 bases between. The CDR3 is made up of 14 amino acids. Germline values: CDR1 SGHRS, CDR2 YFSETQ. CDR3 amino acids: CASSLGDGYYEQYF. The CDR3 bases are TGCGCCAGCAGCTTGGGGGACGGCTACTACGAGCAGTACTTC. Supplemented by reference TRBV5-1 and TRBJ2-7, the full variable domain reads KAGVTQTPRYLIKTRGQQVTLSCSPISGHRSVSWYQQTPGQGLQFLFEYFSETQRNKGNFPGRFSGRQFSNSRSEMNVSTLELGDSALYLCASSLGDGYYEQYFGPGTRLTVT.

This clonotype occurred a few times. V is TRBV7-6 and J is TRBJ1-1; D not certain. The CDR3 extends over 15 amino acids. V lost 6 bases to trimming and J lost 1 base, with 15 bases between them. Per germline, CDR1 SGHVS and CDR2 FNYEAQ. The CDR3, as DNA: TGTGCCAGCAGTCCCCCTGGCACGAAGAACACTGAAGCTTTCTTT. Its translation: CASSPPGTKNTEAFF.

This clonotype was counted many times. This sequence joins TRBV5-1 and TRBJ1-2; D is perhaps TRBD1 (5 bases). Germline CDR1 and CDR2: SGHRS and YFSETQ. The CDR3 spans 14 residues. The V end lost 7 bases, the J end lost 8 bases, and 21 bases lay between the germline ends. The CDR3 sequence is CASQGVQGVEGYTF. The CDR3 DNA sequence: TGCGCCAGCCAAGGGGTCCAGGGAGTTGAAGGCTACACCTTC. The full variable domain, in which reference TRBV5-1 and TRBJ1-2 provide the parts outside the CDR3, is KAGVTQTPRYLIKTRGQQVTLSCSPISGHRSVSWYQQTPGQGLQFLFEYFSETQRNKGNFPGRFSGRQFSNSRSEMNVSTLELGDSALYLCASQGVQGVEGYTFGSGTRLTVV.

The chain employs TRBV4-3 and TRBJ1-1; D is unresolved. Trimming shortened V by 0 bases and J by 5 bases, and 7 bases separated the two germline ends. Germline V gives CDR1 LGHNA, CDR2 YSLEER. The CDR3 consists of 13 residues. The CDR3 spells CASSQDLPTEAFF. As DNA, the CDR3 is TGCGCCAGCAGCCAAGACTTGCCGACTGAAGCTTTCTTT.

This clonotype was counted between two and nine times. J is TRBJ1-1 and V is TRBV6-1; 8 nucleotides align to TRBD1. V shed 7 bases and J 1 base; nucleotides not matched to a gene: 11. This CDR3 has 16 amino acids. CDR1 is MNHNS and CDR2 is SASEGT in the germline V gene. The CDR3 here is CASTLDREPRNTEAFF. The CDR3 DNA reads as TGTGCCAGCACTCTGGACAGGGAACCTCGGAACACTGAAGCTTTCTTT.

The V call is TRBV12-3 or TRBV12-4, the J call TRBJ2-3; perhaps TRBD1 as D (5 bases). This CDR3 spans 17 amino acids. Trimming cost V 6 bases and J 2 bases, with 21 bases left between them. The DNA of the CDR3 is TGTGCCAGCAGCGGAAGGAGAGAGAAGGGGTCCACAGATACGCAGTATTTT. Protein sequence: CASSGRREKGSTDTQYF.

In this sample, this clonotype turned up a few times. The J gene is TRBJ2-3, the V gene TRBV5-1; 9 bases align to TRBD2. The ends lost 7 bases at V and 0 bases at J; junction bases unmatched: 3. CDR1 SGHRS and CDR2 YFSETQ come from the germline V gene. The CDR3 runs 14 residues. The CDR3 DNA follows: TGCGCCAGCGGACTAGCGACTAGCACAGATACGCAGTATTTT. Its translation is CASGLATSTDTQYF.

The chain couples TRBV28 to TRBJ1-2, with D possibly TRBD1 on 6 matching bases. This CDR3 spans 13 amino acids. Trimming took off 2 bases at V and 4 bases at J, with 8 bases between the two ends. CDR1 and CDR2 from the germline V gene are MDHEN and SYDVKM. The CDR3 DNA is TGTGCCAGCAGTTTAAAGACAGGCTATGGCTACACCTTC. It translates to CASSLKTGYGYTF.

V and J are TRBV20-1 and TRBJ2-1; 11 bases are shared with TRBD2. CDR1 is DFQATT, CDR2 SNEGSKA, per germline (reference sequence). The CDR3 has 14 residues. V lost 3 bases to trimming and J lost 6 bases; unmatched junction nucleotides: 4. CDR3 sequence reads: CSASSGRALNEQFF. The CDR3 nucleotides read TGCAGTGCTAGTAGCGGGAGGGCCCTCAATGAGCAGTTCTTC.

This chain uses TRBV9 with TRBJ2-1; tentative D call: TRBD2 (6 bases). The ends were cut back, 3 bases at V and 2 bases at J, with 15 bases in the middle. The CDR3 totals 16 residues. Germline CDR1 reads SGDLS; CDR2 reads YYNGEE. CDR3 loop: CASSGLTSETYNEQFF. In nucleotides, the CDR3 is TGTGCCAGCAGCGGCCTGACTAGTGAAACCTACAATGAGCAGTTCTTC.

This clonotype was detected many times. The V and J genes are TRBV10-3 and TRBJ2-3; 14 nucleotides line up with TRBD2. The germline gives CDR1 ENHRY, CDR2 SYGVKD. This CDR3 is built from 16 residues. V gave up 10 bases and J gave up 5 bases; unmatched junction bases: 11. CDR3 nucleotide sequence: TGTGCCACCCTGGGACTAGCGGGGGCCGGGGAAGATACGCAGTATTTT. Encoded protein: CATLGLAGAGEDTQYF.

This clonotype was seen only a few times. V usage is TRBV18 and J usage is TRBJ2-7; TRBD1 might be the D (6 bases). V lost 1 base, J lost 2 bases, and 12 bases lay in between. The CDR3 loop spans 15 amino acids. Germline CDR1 and CDR2: KGHSH and LQKENI. The CDR3 bases are TGTGCCAGCTCACCACTAGCAGGGGAGACCTACGAGCAGTACTTC. Protein sequence: CASSPLAGETYEQYF. Together with reference TRBV18 and TRBJ2-7, the CDR3 gives the full variable domain: NAGVMQNPRHLVRRRGQEARLRCSPMKGHSHVYWYRQLPEEGLKFMVYLQKENIIDESGMPKERFSAEFPKEGPSILRIQQVVRGDSAAYFCASSPLAGETYEQYFGPGTRLTVT.

Many counts were recorded for this clonotype. V and J are TRBV6-5 and TRBJ2-1; TRBD2 agrees at 16 bases. V trimming: 4 bases; J trimming: 7 bases; junction bases outside the gene matches: 7. Germline V gene data show CDR1 as MNHEY and CDR2 as SVGAGI. The CDR3 sequence is 17 residues long. The CDR3 here is CASSLIGTSGRANEQFF. In DNA, the CDR3 is TGTGCCAGCAGTTTGATCGGGACTAGCGGGAGGGCGAATGAGCAGTTCTTC.

This chain joins TRBV29-1 and TRBJ2-7; D is uncertain. This CDR3 contains 16 residues. Deletions cut 5 bases from V and 0 bases from J, with 20 bases between. Germline CDR1 is SQVTM and CDR2 is ANQGSEA. CDR3 nucleotides: TGCAGCGTTATTTGGTCCGCGGCGGTTAGCTCCTACGAGCAGTACTTC. It encodes CSVIWSAAVSSYEQYF.

Many counts were recorded for this clonotype. The rearrangement links TRBV20-1 to TRBJ1-1; 7 bases map to TRBD1. V lost 6 bases to trimming and J lost 0 bases; unmatched junction nucleotides: 7. CDR3 length equals 14 residues. Per the germline V gene, CDR1 is DFQATT and CDR2 is SNEGSKA (reference sequence). DNA of the CDR3: TGCAGTGCCAGACAGGGAGCTCTGAACACTGAAGCTTTCTTT. Translation gives CSARQGALNTEAFF.

The chain is built from TRBV7-2 and TRBJ2-5, with D unclear. The V end was cut by 2 bases, the J end by 1 base, with 8 bases between. Germline V gene sequence: CDR1 SGHTA, CDR2 FQGNSA. The CDR3 has 14 amino acids. The CDR3 DNA reads TGTGCCAGCAGCTTAAGTAGAACCCAAGAGACCCAGTACTTC. Encoded protein: CASSLSRTQETQYF.

This clonotype was recorded a few times. The rearrangement joins TRBV6-2 or TRBV6-3 to TRBJ2-7; 10 bases fit TRBD1. This CDR3 has 15 residues. CDR1 is MNHEY and CDR2 is SVGEGT in the germline V gene. With V trimmed by 2 bases and J by 2 bases, 3 bases remained unmatched. CDR3 in DNA: TGTGCCAGCAGTTACAGGACAGGGGGTACCTACGAGCAGTACTTC. It yields the protein CASSYRTGGTYEQYF.

This clonotype has a count of ten or more. The chain employs TRBV10-3 and TRBJ2-3; 8 positions match TRBD2. Germline V gives CDR1 ENHRY, CDR2 SYGVKD. V dropped 4 bases and J dropped 0; count of bases not matched to a gene: 6. The CDR3 extends over 16 amino acids. The CDR3 nucleotides are TGTGCCATCAGTGCCACTAGCGGAACTAGCACAGATACGCAGTATTTT. Translated, it gives CAISATSGTSTDTQYF.

Many counts were recorded for this clonotype. The V call is TRBV29-1, the J call TRBJ2-1, with D uncertain. The CDR3 is made up of 13 amino acids. Germline assignment: CDR1 SQVTM and CDR2 ANQGSEA. In DNA, the CDR3 is TGCAGGGTAGTGGGGTCCACCTACAATGAGCAGTTCTTC. Residues: CRVVGSTYNEQFF.

This clonotype has a count of ten or more. The chain has TRBV25-1 and TRBJ2-7, with D perhaps TRBD1 or TRBD2 (5 bases each). Per the germline V gene, CDR1 is MGHDK and CDR2 is SYGVNS. CDR3 length: 13 amino acids. Between the trimmed V and J ends, which lost 7 bases and 7 bases, there was a span of 17 bases. This chain's CDR3 is CASTSGTWGEQYF. The CDR3 region has the DNA TGTGCCAGCACCTCAGGAACCTGGGGGGAGCAGTACTTC.

This chain uses TRBV7-8 with TRBJ1-5; D remains ambiguous. CDR1 is SGHVS and CDR2 is FQNEAQ in the germline V gene. The CDR3 is 13 residues long. The V and J ends lost 1 base and 5 bases respectively, with 6 bases between them. The CDR3 sequence: CASSLDGYQPQHF. For the CDR3, the DNA is TGTGCCAGCAGCTTAGACGGATATCAGCCCCAGCATTTT.

This chain uses TRBV6-6 with TRBJ1-2; D remains ambiguous. V was clipped by 1 base and J by 8 bases, with 11 bases between them. CDR1 and CDR2 from the germline V gene are MNHNY and SVGAGI (reference sequence). CDR3 length: 13 amino acids. The CDR3 sequence is CASSYFPTGGYTF. DNA of the CDR3: TGTGCCAGCAGTTACTTCCCCACGGGAGGCTACACCTTC.

This clonotype has a count of ten or more. The chain employs TRBV4-2 and TRBJ2-1, with 7 bases that match TRBD2. This CDR3 is 16 amino acids long. Germline CDR1 is LGHNA and CDR2 is YNFKEQ. V shed 0 bases and J 4 bases; nucleotides not matched to a gene: 6. The CDR3 DNA is TGTGCCAGCAGCCAAGAACCTAGCGGCTTATACAATGAGCAGTTCTTC. Translation gives CASSQEPSGLYNEQFF.

The rearrangement uses TRBV29-1 and TRBJ2-7; a weak D match, TRBD1 (6 bases). Between the trimmed V and J ends, which lost 6 bases and 0 bases, there was a span of 15 bases. This CDR3 has 14 amino acids. CDR1 is SQVTM, CDR2 ANQGSEA, per germline. CDR3 DNA sequence: TGCAGCGTCGCCCGGACAGTACCCTCCTACGAGCAGTACTTC. Translating gives CSVARTVPSYEQYF.

This clonotype was counted between two and nine times. V and J are TRBV5-1 and TRBJ2-7, with D maybe TRBD1 (6 bases). The germline V gene has CDR1 SGHRS and CDR2 YFSETQ. The CDR3 consists of 13 residues. With 3 bases removed from V and 2 bases from J, the gap between germline ends came to 9 bases. CDR3 sequence: CASSWTATYEQYF. The DNA of the CDR3 is TGCGCCAGCAGCTGGACAGCAACCTACGAGCAGTACTTC. The full variable domain, in which reference TRBV5-1 and TRBJ2-7 provide the parts outside the CDR3, is KAGVTQTPRYLIKTRGQQVTLSCSPISGHRSVSWYQQTPGQGLQFLFEYFSETQRNKGNFPGRFSGRQFSNSRSEMNVSTLELGDSALYLCASSWTATYEQYFGPGTRLTVT.

This chain joins TRBV2 and TRBJ2-5; a weak D match, TRBD1 (6 bases). This CDR3 is 15 amino acids long. V lost 5 bases and J lost 5, with 18 bases in between. Germline V CDR1 and CDR2: SNHLY, FYNNEI. Here the CDR3 reads CASSPNRDKRETQYF. Here the CDR3 DNA reads TGTGCCAGCAGTCCTAACCGGGACAAAAGGGAGACCCAGTACTTC.